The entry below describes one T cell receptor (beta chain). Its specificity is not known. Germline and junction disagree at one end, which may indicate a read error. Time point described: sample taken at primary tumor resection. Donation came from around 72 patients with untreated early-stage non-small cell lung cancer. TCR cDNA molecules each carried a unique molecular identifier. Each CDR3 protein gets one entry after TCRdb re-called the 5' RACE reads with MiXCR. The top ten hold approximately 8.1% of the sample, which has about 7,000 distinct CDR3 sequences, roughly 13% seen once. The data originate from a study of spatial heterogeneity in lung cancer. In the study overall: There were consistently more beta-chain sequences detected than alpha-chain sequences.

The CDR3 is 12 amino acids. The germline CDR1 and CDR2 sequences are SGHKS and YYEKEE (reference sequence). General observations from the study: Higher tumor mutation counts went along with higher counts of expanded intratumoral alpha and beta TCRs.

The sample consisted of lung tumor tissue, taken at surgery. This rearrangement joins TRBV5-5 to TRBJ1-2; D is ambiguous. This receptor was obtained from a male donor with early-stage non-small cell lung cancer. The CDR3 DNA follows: TGCGTCAGCAGCTTAGCCGATTATGGCTACACCTTC. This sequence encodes CVSSLADYGYTF.